The sequence of this T cell receptor (beta chain) was determined in a study of OX40 agonist ivuxolimab in advanced cancers. Findings and caveats of the study: Clones of CD4+ and CD8+ blood T cells grew by week 6 at doses of 0.1 to 3.0 mg/kg.

Libraries were prepared by immunoSEQ multiplex PCR; TCRdb keeps only in-frame clonotypes and omits some of them. The sample yields over 15,000 clones, roughly 80% seen once. In regard to this clone: Its cognate antigen is unknown.

The CDR3 runs 16 residues. Germline CDR1 and CDR2: SGHTA and FQGNSA. Trimming left V 2 bases short and J 5 bases short, with 17 bases between. The clonotype comes from an adult with an advanced solid tumor such as melanoma, head and neck, liver or kidney cancer. The sequences come from CD4+ or CD8+ T cells sorted from blood, collected in a trial of the OX40 agonist ivuxolimab. The chain combines TRBV7-2 with TRBJ2-3; D remains ambiguous. The CDR3 DNA sequence: TGTGCCAGCAGCTTACTTGACGGACCCGGTGGAGATACGCAGTATTTT. Its translation is CASSLLDGPGGDTQYF.